The 14 T cell receptor beta chains below come from one sample, sequenced in a study of CD8 T cells in ankylosing spondylitis. TCRdb passed the 5' RACE reads through MiXCR, listing each CDR3 protein once. The sample shows about 240,000 distinct CDR3 sequences, 7.5% to 9% of them seen only once. Sequences were obtained from blood, either unsorted or a sorted T cell fraction (not recorded which). The receptors shown here come from a male donor with ankylosing spondylitis or in good health (not recorded which).

In its sample, this clonotype was seen many times. The rearrangement joins TRBV6-2 or TRBV6-3 to TRBJ1-2; tentatively, D is TRBD1 (5 bases). The CDR3 loop spans 15 amino acids. V lost 6 bases, J lost 4 bases, and 18 bases lay in between. CDR1 is MNHEY and CDR2 is SVGEGT in the germline V gene. In DNA, the CDR3 is TGTGCCAGCAGAACCGGGACCACCACCCTCTATGGCTACACCTTC. Its translation: CASRTGTTTLYGYTF.

This clonotype was counted between two and nine times. The chain is built from TRBV7-3 and TRBJ2-2; no reliable D call. The CDR3 runs 14 residues. V dropped 1 base and J dropped 7 bases, with 10 bases sitting between them. CDR1 is SGHTA, CDR2 FQGTGA, per germline. This CDR3 reads CASSLMSQRGELFF. Here the CDR3 DNA reads TGTGCCAGCAGCTTAATGTCCCAACGCGGGGAGCTGTTTTTT.

This clonotype came up many times. The chain links TRBV12-3 or TRBV12-4 to TRBJ2-7; 9 bases align to TRBD1. V shed 7 bases and J 3 bases; nucleotides not matched to a gene: 10. The CDR3 loop spans 15 amino acids. CDR3 in DNA: TGTGCCAGCATTCTCGGACAGGGGTGGAACTACGAGCAGTACTTC. Protein product: CASILGQGWNYEQYF.

This clonotype was found once. This rearrangement joins TRBV12-3 or TRBV12-4 to TRBJ2-3; 10 bases map to TRBD2. With V trimmed by 6 bases and J by 2 bases, 8 bases remained unmatched. This CDR3 has 16 residues. CDR3 nucleotide sequence: TGTGCCAGCAGCGCCTCCGGGACTAGCGCCACAGATACGCAGTATTTT. Translated: CASSASGTSATDTQYF.

This clonotype was picked up many times. This rearrangement joins TRBV4-2 to TRBJ1-4; possibly TRBD1 for D (6 bases). From germline, CDR1 is LGHNA and CDR2 YNFKEQ. The CDR3 has 15 amino acids. V dropped 1 base and J dropped 2 bases, with 8 bases sitting between them. CDR3 nucleotides: TGTGCCAGCAGCCAAGCCGGGGGCACTAATGAAAAACTGTTTTTT. Protein sequence: CASSQAGGTNEKLFF.

This chain joins TRBV7-9 and TRBJ2-2, with D possibly matching TRBD2 (5 bases). Germline lookup yields CDR1 SEHNR and CDR2 FQNEAQ (reference sequence). This CDR3 has 15 residues. V was cut by 5 bases and J by 3 bases, with 13 bases left in between. The CDR3 is CASSRGSGDTGELFF. The CDR3 nucleotides are TGTGCCAGCAGCCGGGGATCCGGGGACACCGGGGAGCTGTTTTTT. Drawing the rest from reference TRBV7-9 and TRBJ2-2, the complete variable domain is DTGVSQNPRHKITKRGQNVTFRCDPISEHNRLYWYRQTLGQGPEFLTYFQNEAQLEKSRLLSDRFSAERPKGSFSTLEIQRTEQGDSAMYLCASSRGSGDTGELFFGEGSRLTVL.

This clonotype was picked up many times. The CDR3 spells CASKQGRSYEQYF. In DNA form, the CDR3 reads TGTGCCAGCAAACAGGGCAGATCCTACGAGCAGTACTTC. The chain links TRBV6-1 to TRBJ2-7, with TRBD1 as a possible D gene (6 bases). The CDR3 loop spans 13 amino acids. V was clipped by 7 bases and J by 1 base, with 11 bases between them. Germline loops: CDR1 MNHNS, CDR2 SASEGT.

There are many counts of this clonotype. V and J are TRBV14 and TRBJ2-1; the D is unclear. There are 17 residues in the CDR3. Between the trimmed V and J ends, which lost 4 bases and 3 bases, there was a span of 19 bases. CDR1 is SGHDN, CDR2 FVKESK, per germline. The CDR3 sequence is CASSRKVGGTFYNEQFF. The CDR3 nucleotides read TGTGCCAGCAGCCGTAAAGTCGGCGGAACCTTCTACAATGAGCAGTTCTTC.

A few counts support this clonotype. The rearrangement joins TRBV6-6 to TRBJ2-7; 7 nucleotides agree with TRBD1. This CDR3 spans 13 amino acids. V was clipped by 6 bases and J by 3 bases; unmatched bases: 5. Germline V gene data show CDR1 as MNHNY and CDR2 as SVGAGI (reference sequence). CDR3 DNA sequence: TGTGCCAGCAGCGACAGGGCAAACTACGAGCAGTACTTC. This codes for CASSDRANYEQYF.

This clonotype showed up many times. V and J are TRBV12-3 or TRBV12-4 and TRBJ1-1; no clear D. V was cut by 4 bases and J by 5 bases, with 2 bases left in between. The CDR3 is 10 amino acids. The CDR3 sequence is CASSWTEAFF. The DNA of the CDR3 is TGTGCCAGCAGTTGGACTGAAGCTTTCTTT.

This CDR3 reads CASRLGQGQPQHF. In nucleotides, the CDR3 is TGTGCCAGTAGGTTAGGGCAAGGCCAGCCCCAGCATTTT. V and J are TRBV19 and TRBJ1-5; D gene ambiguous. The CDR3 consists of 13 residues. The germline gives CDR1 LNHDA, CDR2 SQIVND (reference sequence). The V end was cut by 6 bases, the J end by 7 bases, with 13 bases between.

There are many counts of this clonotype. The chain links TRBV11-2 to TRBJ2-1; the match to TRBD2 covers 13 bases. J lost 9 bases, V lost 0 bases, and 5 bases had no gene match. CDR1 SGHAT and CDR2 FQNNGV come from the germline V gene. There are 16 residues in the CDR3. CDR3 sequence (DNA): TGTGCCAGCAGCTTAGAAGGACTAGCGGGAGCCGGTGAGCAGTTCTTC. Amino acids: CASSLEGLAGAGEQFF. The full variable domain, completed using reference TRBV11-2 and TRBJ2-1, is EAGVAQSPRYKIIEKRQSVAFWCNPISGHATLYWYQQILGQGPKLLIQFQNNGVVDDSQLPKDRFSAERLKGVDSTLKIQPAKLEDSAVYLCASSLEGLAGAGEQFFGPGTRLTVL.

This clonotype was recorded at least ten times. J is TRBJ1-6 and V is TRBV10-3, with D maybe TRBD1 (5 bases). CDR1 and CDR2 from the germline V gene are ENHRY and SYGVKD. Trimming took off 11 bases at V and 8 bases at J, with 16 bases between the two ends. There are 13 residues in the CDR3. The DNA for the CDR3 is TGTGCCGTATCCGGGACGGACTATTCACCCCTCCACTTT. Amino acid sequence: CAVSGTDYSPLHF.

There are many counts of this clonotype. The rearrangement joins TRBV20-1 to TRBJ2-3; no clear D. Trimming took off 0 bases at V and 0 bases at J, with 10 bases between the two ends. The length of the CDR3 is 15 residues. From germline, CDR1 is DFQATT and CDR2 SNEGSKA (reference sequence). CDR3 sequence: CSARDTQLSTDTQYF. Written as DNA, the CDR3 is TGCAGTGCTAGAGATACACAGTTAAGCACAGATACGCAGTATTTT.